This TCR beta chain was sequenced for a study of blood T cell repertoires in COVID-19. In the authors' methods: Nucleated cell counts were estimated from reference gene primer amplification. Generated by immunoSEQ multiplex PCR, the TCRdb table keeps only in-frame clones and is missing some. V and J calls plus clone size are reproduced from that table; the DNA served to infer D and trimming. The sample includes roughly 80,000 clones, approximately 90% of them seen just once. The germline CDR1 and CDR2 sequences are SGHNT and YYREEE (reference sequence). V lost 3 bases and J lost 4; bases outside the gene matches: 9. The CDR3 totals 16 residues.

The specimen sequenced was peripheral blood. This chain links TRBV5-4 with TRBJ1-3; 8 nucleotides agree with TRBD1. The receptor comes from a human donor in a cohort sampled during active COVID-19. The CDR3: CASSSTGTGSGNTIYF. Here the CDR3 DNA reads TGTGCCAGCAGCTCGACCGGGACAGGCTCAGGAAACACCATATATTTT.